This TCR beta chain was sequenced for a study of shared clonotypes between healthy human individuals. V lost 5 bases to trimming and J lost 3 bases, with 16 bases between them. The CDR3 has 15 amino acids. Looked up from germline, CDR1 is SGHAT and CDR2 is FQNNGV. The table came from immunoSEQ multiplex PCR; TCRdb's copy has only in-frame clones and leaves some out. The table lists a few million clones, more than 80% of them singletons, with 0.39% in the top ten. Specimen: naive CD4+ T cells from PBMCs. Subset here: CD45RA+ positively selected. This rearrangement joins TRBV11-2 to TRBJ1-2, with D possibly TRBD1 on 6 matching bases. This TCR came from a man younger than 35 in good health. Some clones in this sample may be carry-over from other donors' samples. The CDR3 coding sequence is TGTGCCAGCAGCCCCCTTGACAGGTTCTACTATGGCTACACCTTC. It translates to CASSPLDRFYYGYTF.